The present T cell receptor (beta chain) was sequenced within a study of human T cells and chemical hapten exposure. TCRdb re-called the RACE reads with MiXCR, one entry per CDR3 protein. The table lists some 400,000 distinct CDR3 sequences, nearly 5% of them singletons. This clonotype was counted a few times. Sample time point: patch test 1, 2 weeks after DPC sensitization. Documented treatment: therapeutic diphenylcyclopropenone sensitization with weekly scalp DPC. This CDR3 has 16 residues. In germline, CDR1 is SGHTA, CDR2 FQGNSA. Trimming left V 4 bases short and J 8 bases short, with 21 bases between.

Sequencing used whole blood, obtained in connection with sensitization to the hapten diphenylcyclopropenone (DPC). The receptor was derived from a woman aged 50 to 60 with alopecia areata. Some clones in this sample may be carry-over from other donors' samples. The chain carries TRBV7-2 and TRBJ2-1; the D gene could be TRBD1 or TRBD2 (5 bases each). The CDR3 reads CASSSPGWKGTDEQFF. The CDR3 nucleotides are TGTGCCAGCAGCTCCCCGGGTTGGAAAGGGACGGATGAGCAGTTCTTC.